The present entry profiles one T cell receptor (beta chain) with its context. Antigen unknown. Losses at the gene ends were 0 bases for V and 4 bases for J; bases not matched to a gene: 3. Germline assignment: CDR1 SGDLS and CDR2 YYNGEE. This CDR3 spans 15 amino acids. These data originate in a study of cytomegalovirus exposure and HLA in healthy donors. Notes on the study in general: Apparent HLA restriction characterized most CMV-associated TCR beta chains in a later analysis. Despite most TCR sequences being rare, some public TCRs occurred in many donors. Accurate prediction of HLA-A and HLA-B alleles (for most subjects) was reportedly achieved from TCR beta sequences.

This PCR relied on a set of 60 Vbeta primers and 13 Jbeta primers. TCRdb keeps only in-frame clones here, not all; method: immunoSEQ multiplex PCR. The data hold 100,000 to 150,000 clones, with roughly 80% observed a single time. Sequences were obtained from PBMCs. This clonotype was sampled from a boy between 10 and 17 years old in good health and CMV-seronegative. This rearrangement joins TRBV9 to TRBJ2-3, with 9 bases aligning to TRBD2. In DNA form, the CDR3 reads TGTGCCAGCAGCGTAGGCGGGAGGGCCCCAGATACGCAGTATTTT. Amino acid sequence: CASSVGGRAPDTQYF.